The following is a T cell receptor beta chain sequence with its context. V dropped 5 bases and J dropped 0; count of bases not matched to a gene: 10. CDR1 and CDR2 from the germline V gene are SGHAT and FQNNGV. The CDR3 loop spans 17 amino acids. As originally analysed: Reference gene primer amplification yielded estimated nucleated cell counts. Sequencing was performed with immunoSEQ multiplex PCR; in TCRdb, only in-frame clones are kept and a portion is missing. Clonal size and the V and J genes are those of that table, whereas D and trimming came from the DNA. The table lists more than 110,000 clones, more than 80% of them singletons, with about 11% in the top ten. The data are from a study of blood T cell repertoires in COVID-19. The wider study: The United States, Italy and Spain supplied acute and convalescent COVID-19 samples. Sources were T cells, B-cell-depleted T cells, or PBMCs; the material itself was cDNA or gDNA.

The receptor was derived from an elderly woman with acute or convalescent COVID-19. The source material was peripheral blood. The chain uses TRBV11-2 and TRBJ2-5; TRBD2 matches at 9 bases. The CDR3 nucleotides are TGTGCCAGCAGCCCCTATGGGAGCGGGGGGTACCAAGAGACCCAGTACTTC. Translation: CASSPYGSGGYQETQYF.